Listed here are 26 T cell receptor beta chains from one sample, sequenced in a study of persistence of HIV-infected CD4 T cells (dated by TCRdb to 2020 to 2022). The sample's treatment or condition label, decoded: suppressive antiretroviral therapy. A pool of overlapping 15-mer peptides from HIV-1 Gag, at 1 ug per peptide per mL, was used to stimulate the cells. Nonresponding CD40L-negative CD69-negative CD45RO-high memory CD4+ T cells were sorted as memory populations depleted of antigen-responding cells. The immunoSEQ hsTCRB assay version 4 in survey mode was used to sequence TCRbeta repertoires from genomic DNA. Held by TCRdb, this immuneACCESS table contains in-frame sequences only and omits some clones. Under half of the omission traces to an unresolved V gene where checked; the cause of the rest is unknown. Present in this sample are 64,000 or so clones, roughly 75% of which were seen just once. Jointly, the top ten make up 1.5% to 2% of the sample.

Their target antigens are unknown. This specimen was CD4+ T cells sorted from PBMCs after roughly 20-hour stimulation, taken from a patient who received antiretroviral therapy. Read against the paper, the sample's cell subset or site label means: CD40L-CD69- CD45RO-high memory CD4 T cells not responding to Gag peptides. All receptors come from an adult man with HIV who was CMV-seropositive.

This chain joins TRBV6-5 and TRBJ1-4; no reliable D call. This CDR3 has 15 residues. V gave up 2 bases and J gave up 0 bases, with 7 bases separating them. Germline CDR1 reads MNHEY; CDR2 reads SVGAGI. CDR3 nucleotide sequence: TGTGCCAGCAGTTACCGCAGTTCAACTAATGAAAAACTGTTTTTT. Translated, it gives CASSYRSSTNEKLFF.

The chain recombines TRBV5-5 with TRBJ1-1; D is unclear. V was shortened by 2 bases and J by 4 bases, with 21 bases between the two germline ends. Germline V CDR1 and CDR2: SGHKS, YYEKEE (reference sequence). This CDR3 comprises 17 residues. Here the CDR3 DNA reads TGTGCCAGCAGCTTCGGCCAGCCTCTCTCCCGGGTCACTGAAGCTTTCTTT. Translation: CASSFGQPLSRVTEAFF.

This clone was seen a few times. The chain uses TRBV19 and TRBJ1-1; D ambiguous. The CDR3 covers 15 residues. Germline V lookup: CDR1 LNHDA, CDR2 SQIVND (reference sequence). Deletions cut 6 bases from V and 0 bases from J, with 14 bases between. The CDR3 DNA follows: TGTGCCAGTAGAAATGACGGGCTGTTGAACACTGAAGCTTTCTTT. This codes for CASRNDGLLNTEAFF.

This clone is a singleton in its sample. This chain uses TRBV7-2 with TRBJ2-7, with D maybe TRBD1 (6 bases). Deletions cut 7 bases from V and 6 bases from J, with 16 bases between. From germline, CDR1 is SGHTA and CDR2 FQGNSA. CDR3 length equals 13 residues. The CDR3 loop reads CASTSAQGFEQYF. CDR3 DNA sequence: TGTGCCAGCACTTCTGCACAGGGTTTCGAGCAGTACTTC.

The V gene is TRBV2, the J gene TRBJ1-1; 9 bases are shared with TRBD1. The CDR3 runs 18 residues. The V segment lost 3 bases and the J segment 4 bases; nucleotides outside the gene matches: 15. Germline loops: CDR1 SNHLY, CDR2 FYNNEI. CDR3 sequence (DNA): TGTGCCAGCAGTGAGGGACAGGGAAAAGGGGTGGTTGGCACTGAAGCTTTCTTT. Its translation is CASSEGQGKGVVGTEAFF. Based on the CDR3 plus reference TRBV2 and TRBJ1-1, the full variable domain is EPEVTQTPSHQVTQMGQEVILRCVPISNHLYFYWYRQILGQKVEFLVSFYNNEISEKSEIFDDQFSVERPDGSNFTLKIRSTKLEDSAMYFCASSEGQGKGVVGTEAFFGQGTRLTVV.

The CDR3 reads CASSPLGTGSYEQYF. CDR3 in DNA: TGTGCCAGCTCACCACTGGGGACGGGCTCCTACGAGCAGTACTTC. V is TRBV18 and J is TRBJ2-7; D could derive from TRBD1 or TRBD2 (5 bases each). Trimming pared 1 base from V and 0 bases from J, leaving 10 bases between. From germline, CDR1 is KGHSH and CDR2 LQKENI. CDR3 length: 15 residues.

This rearrangement joins TRBV19 to TRBJ1-5; D is unclear. Germline V gene sequence: CDR1 LNHDA, CDR2 SQIVND (reference sequence). This CDR3 is built from 13 residues. The V and J ends lost 5 bases and 5 bases respectively, with 10 bases between them. CDR3: CASSLAMDQPQHF. CDR3 coding DNA: TGTGCCAGTAGTTTGGCAATGGATCAGCCCCAGCATTTT.

The chain is built from TRBV15 and TRBJ1-5; TRBD1 aligns across 8 bases. J gave up 0 bases and V 5 bases, and 6 bases lay outside the gene matches. The CDR3 is 16 residues long. CDR1 LNHNV and CDR2 YYDKDF come from the germline V gene (reference sequence). This CDR3 is CATSPATGVSNQPQHF. The CDR3 bases are TGTGCCACCAGCCCTGCGACAGGGGTTAGCAATCAGCCCCAGCATTTT.

This clone has just one count. The V and J genes are TRBV15 and TRBJ2-7, with D perhaps TRBD1 (6 bases). Trimming left V 3 bases short and J 2 bases short, with 14 bases between. The germline gives CDR1 LNHNV, CDR2 YYDKDF (reference sequence). CDR3 length: 15 residues. DNA for the CDR3: TGTGCCACCAGCAGGTCCCGGGACACCCCCTACGAGCAGTACTTC. It codes for CATSRSRDTPYEQYF.

This chain uses TRBV6-6 with TRBJ2-3; 10 nucleotides line up with TRBD2. CDR1 is MNHNY, CDR2 SVGAGI, per germline (reference sequence). This CDR3 comprises 15 residues. With V trimmed by 6 bases and J by 6 bases, 9 bases remained unmatched. The CDR3 reads CASSLLAGSGDTQYF. CDR3 bases: TGTGCCAGCAGCCTACTAGCGGGGTCAGGGGATACGCAGTATTTT.

The table lists this clone with many counts. The rearrangement uses TRBV7-9 and TRBJ2-7; 9 bases line up with TRBD1. Germline lookup yields CDR1 SEHNR and CDR2 FQNEAQ (reference sequence). V shed 3 bases and J 4 bases; nucleotides not matched to a gene: 4. The CDR3 consists of 14 residues. The chain's CDR3 is CASSFRDREYEQYF. In DNA, the CDR3 is TGTGCCAGCAGCTTCCGGGACAGGGAATACGAGCAGTACTTC.

This CDR3 reads CASSEGTPRQYF. The CDR3 region has the DNA TGTGCCAGCAGTGAAGGAACCCCCCGGCAGTACTTC. The chain joins TRBV6-1 to TRBJ2-5, with D hard to call. CDR3 length: 12 amino acids. V was shortened by 1 base and J by 11 bases, with 11 bases between the two germline ends. The germline V gene has CDR1 MNHNS and CDR2 SASEGT.

The gene calls are TRBV5-8 and TRBJ2-3; TRBD2 might be the D (6 bases). CDR3 size: 17 residues. From germline, CDR1 is SGHTS and CDR2 YDEGEE. V lost 0 bases and J 1 base, leaving 15 bases between the germline ends. CDR3 in amino acids: CASSLAGDVMGTDTQYF. The CDR3 coding sequence is TGTGCCAGCAGCTTGGCGGGGGACGTGATGGGCACAGATACGCAGTATTTT. Filled out from reference TRBV5-8 and TRBJ2-3, the complete variable domain reads EAGVTQSPTHLIKTRGQQATLRCSPISGHTSVYWYQQALGLGLQFLLWYDEGEERNRGNFPPRFSGRQFPNYSSELNVNALELEDSALYLCASSLAGDVMGTDTQYFGPGTRLTVL.

The DNA of the CDR3 is TGTGCCAGCAGCTTGACTCTTGGAGCGCCCCAGCATTTT. It is translated as CASSLTLGAPQHF. The V gene is TRBV5-4, the J gene TRBJ1-5, with D unresolved. Trimming removed 1 base at V and 9 bases at J, with 11 bases between. CDR1 is SGHNT, CDR2 YYREEE, per germline (reference sequence). The CDR3 covers 13 residues.

The V call is TRBV6-6, the J call TRBJ1-5; D remains unclear. CDR3 size: 14 residues. Germline V lookup: CDR1 MNHNY, CDR2 SVGAGI (reference sequence). The V and J ends lost 10 bases and 2 bases respectively, with 15 bases between them. The CDR3 sequence: CATAGAEGNQPQHF. CDR3 DNA: TGTGCCACCGCTGGCGCGGAGGGCAATCAGCCCCAGCATTTT.

This sequence joins TRBV3-1 (or the pseudogene TRBV3-2) and TRBJ2-1; D is undetermined. Germline V gene sequence: CDR1 LGHDT, CDR2 YNNKEL (reference sequence). V was clipped by 0 bases and J by 2 bases, with 8 bases between them. The CDR3 loop spans 15 amino acids. In nucleotides, the CDR3 is TGTGCCAGCAGCCAAGATCTGGGGACCTACAATGAGCAGTTCTTC. Its protein is CASSQDLGTYNEQFF.

The chain is built from TRBV19 and TRBJ1-2; possible D gene TRBD1, 6 bases. The V gene's germline CDR1 is LNHDA and CDR2 SQIVND (reference sequence). V was pared by 0 bases and J by 7 bases, with 15 bases between. CDR3 length: 15 residues. CDR3 sequence (DNA): TGTGCCAGTAGTATAGATGGGACATCCAAGAGTGGCTACACCTTC. Its translation: CASSIDGTSKSGYTF.

This clone was seen once. The gene calls are TRBV28 and TRBJ2-1; 9 bases map to TRBD1. Trimming cost V 7 bases and J 12 bases; bases outside gene matches: 19. CDR1 and CDR2 from the germline V gene are MDHEN and SYDVKM. This CDR3 comprises 16 residues. In nucleotides, the CDR3 is TGTGCCAGCACTCCCGTACCGGGACAGGGCTTCATGGGGCAGTTCTTC. Protein sequence: CASTPVPGQGFMGQFF.

The chain uses TRBV5-4 and TRBJ2-3; no clear D. Per the germline V gene, CDR1 is SGHNT and CDR2 is YYREEE (reference sequence). Trimming shortened V by 0 bases and J by 0 bases, and 8 bases separated the two germline ends. There are 15 residues in the CDR3. CDR3 sequence reads: CASSLDFTSTDTQYF. The CDR3 DNA follows: TGTGCCAGCAGCTTGGACTTTACTAGCACAGATACGCAGTATTTT.

The V and J genes are TRBV7-9 and TRBJ1-1; D call uncertain. Germline-derived CDR1 and CDR2 are SEHNR and FQNEAQ (reference sequence). The length of the CDR3 is 13 residues. V was pared by 2 bases and J by 3 bases, with 7 bases between. The DNA for the CDR3 is TGTGCCAGCAGCTTAAAGAGGGACACTGAAGCTTTCTTT. Its translation is CASSLKRDTEAFF.

The chain is built from TRBV28 and TRBJ2-3; tentative D call: TRBD1 (5 bases). CDR1 MDHEN and CDR2 SYDVKM come from the germline V gene. V lost 10 bases to trimming and J lost 4 bases, with 18 bases between them. This CDR3 has 14 amino acids. CDR3: CATRQSLSADTQYF. The CDR3 region has the DNA TGTGCCACCAGACAGTCGCTGAGCGCAGATACGCAGTATTTT.

CDR3 region: CAISRTGGLTEAFF. Here the CDR3 DNA reads TGTGCCATCAGCCGGACAGGGGGGTTAACTGAAGCTTTCTTT. This sequence joins TRBV10-3 and TRBJ1-1; 10 nucleotides match TRBD1. This CDR3 region has 14 residues. CDR1 is ENHRY and CDR2 is SYGVKD in the germline V gene. The V gene end was trimmed by 6 bases and the J gene end by 5 bases; junction bases not matched to a gene: 6.

V usage is TRBV18 and J usage is TRBJ2-3, with D possibly being TRBD1 (5 bases). The CDR3 is made up of 14 amino acids. V dropped 4 bases and J dropped 4 bases, with 12 bases sitting between them. CDR1 is KGHSH, CDR2 LQKENI, per germline. This CDR3 reads CASSRVQGADTQYF. CDR3 sequence (DNA): TGTGCCAGCTCACGGGTCCAGGGCGCAGATACGCAGTATTTT.

This rearrangement joins TRBV19 to TRBJ1-1; unclear D gene. V shed 7 bases and J shed 4 bases, with 19 bases lying between them. Germline CDR1 reads LNHDA; CDR2 reads SQIVND (reference sequence). The CDR3 sequence is 15 residues long. CDR3 nucleotides: TGTGCCAGTACCTCCTATGTCGGAGGAGTCACTGAAGCTTTCTTT. This sequence encodes CASTSYVGGVTEAFF.

This clone was observed a few times. V usage is TRBV3-1 (or the pseudogene TRBV3-2) and J usage is TRBJ1-6, with D perhaps TRBD1 (5 bases). Germline V gene data show CDR1 as LGHDT and CDR2 as YNNKEL (reference sequence). The V end lost 6 bases, the J end lost 6 bases, and 6 bases lay between the germline ends. The CDR3 consists of 12 residues. CDR3 region: CASRGGNSPLHF. For the CDR3, the DNA is TGTGCCAGCAGGGGGGGTAATTCACCCCTCCACTTT.

V is TRBV28 and J is TRBJ2-7; D may match TRBD1 or TRBD2 (5 bases each). With 7 bases removed from V and 5 bases from J, the gap between germline ends came to 15 bases. Per germline, CDR1 MDHEN and CDR2 SYDVKM. The CDR3 length is 13 residues. Here the CDR3 reads CASTPWGSHEQYF. The CDR3 DNA reads TGTGCCAGCACCCCGTGGGGGTCCCACGAGCAGTACTTC.